These 30 T cell receptor beta chains were sequenced from one sample in a study of immune heterogeneity within non-small cell lung tumors. For the TCR beta CDR3, multiplex PCR with 32 V and 13 J primers performed the amplification. TCRdb passed the multiplex PCR reads through MiXCR, listing each CDR3 protein once. This repertoire shows 15,000 or so distinct CDR3 sequences, roughly 30% found once; its top ten account for roughly 5.2%. Per sample, around 600 ng of bulk tumor genomic DNA was the template used. Each primary tumor yielded several biopsies, collected far apart from one another at surgery. Enrolled patients presented with newly diagnosed, previously untreated non-small cell lung cancer and underwent curative surgery. The material sequenced was lung tumor tissue. The receptors were sampled from a man aged 40-50 years with non-small cell lung cancer.

This sequence joins TRBV5-4 and TRBJ2-5; D is uncertain. The germline V gene has CDR1 SGHNT and CDR2 YYREEE (reference sequence). Deletions cut 3 bases from V and 0 bases from J, with 3 bases between. The CDR3 is 12 amino acids. CDR3 DNA sequence: TGTGCCAGCAGCTCGTACCAAGAGACCCAGTACTTC. Translation: CASSSYQETQYF. The full variable domain, in which reference TRBV5-4 and TRBJ2-5 provide the parts outside the CDR3, is ETGVTQSPTHLIKTRGQQVTLRCSSQSGHNTVSWYQQALGQGPQFIFQYYREEENGRGNFPPRFSGLQFPNYSSELNVNALELDDSALYLCASSSYQETQYFGPGTRLLVL.

The table lists this clonotype with many counts. The chain has TRBV30 and TRBJ2-4, with D perhaps given as TRBD1 or TRBD2 (6 bases each). Trimming removed 3 bases from V and 6 bases from J, with 15 bases in between. CDR3 length equals 14 residues. Germline values: CDR1 GTSNPN, CDR2 SVGIG (reference sequence). For the CDR3, the DNA is TGTGCCTGGAGCGTGACAGGAGGGAGAAACATTCAGTACTTC. Translating it yields CAWSVTGGRNIQYF. Variable domain in full (rest from reference TRBV30 and TRBJ2-4): SQTIHQWPATLVQPVGSPLSLECTVEGTSNPNLYWYRQAAGRGLQLLFYSVGIGQISSEVPQNLSASRPQDRQFILSSKKLLLSDSGFYLCAWSVTGGRNIQYFGAGTRLSVL.

V and J are TRBV3-1 and TRBJ2-1; possibly TRBD1 for D (5 bases). Germline-derived CDR1 and CDR2 are LGHDT and YNNKEL (reference sequence). V was clipped by 0 bases and J by 9 bases, with 6 bases between them. This CDR3 contains 12 residues. CDR3 sequence: CASSQDTGEQFF. The DNA for the CDR3 is TGTGCCAGCAGCCAAGATACAGGTGAGCAGTTCTTC.

This clonotype was observed many times. V and J are TRBV11-3 and TRBJ2-3; D is ambiguous. The CDR3 sequence is 13 residues long. V dropped 4 bases and J dropped 5 bases, with 10 bases sitting between them. CDR1 and CDR2 from the germline V gene are SGHNT and YENEEA. The CDR3 protein is CASSSSAIDTQYF. The CDR3 DNA sequence: TGTGCCAGCAGCTCCTCTGCAATAGATACGCAGTATTTT.

The chain has TRBV12-3 or TRBV12-4 and TRBJ1-1; D may be TRBD1 (6 bases). Trimming stripped 3 bases from V and 0 bases from J, with 11 bases between. This CDR3 has 15 residues. The CDR3 reads CASSFRTAMNTEAFF. The CDR3 DNA follows: TGTGCCAGCAGTTTCCGGACAGCCATGAACACTGAAGCTTTCTTT.

This chain links TRBV7-2 with TRBJ1-2; TRBD1 is a possible D gene (5 bases). V lost 3 bases to trimming and J lost 7 bases, with 15 bases between them. The V gene's germline CDR1 is SGHTA and CDR2 FQGNSA. The CDR3 spans 14 residues. The CDR3 is CASSFEAGLSGYTF. The CDR3 coding sequence is TGTGCCAGCAGCTTCGAGGCGGGGCTCAGTGGCTACACCTTC. Based on the CDR3 plus reference TRBV7-2 and TRBJ1-2, the full variable domain is GAGVSQSPSNKVTEKGKDVELRCDPISGHTALYWYRQSLGQGLEFLIYFQGNSAPDKSGLPSDRFSAERTGGSVSTLTIQRTQQEDSAVYLCASSFEAGLSGYTFGSGTRLTVV.

As to this clonotype: Relative to the germline gene, one junction end is altered; a read error may explain this. The chain carries TRBV5-6 and TRBJ1-5; D may be TRBD1 (5 bases). Per germline, CDR1 SGHDT and CDR2 YYEEEE. This CDR3 has 16 residues. The CDR3, as DNA: TGTGCCAGAAGCTTGGGGGGGTTGGAGAGCAATCAGCCCCAGCATTTT. This translates into CARSLGGLESNQPQHF.

The chain employs TRBV9 and TRBJ1-6; unclear D gene. The V end lost 4 bases, the J end lost 10 bases, and 21 bases lay between the germline ends. Germline CDR1 and CDR2: SGDLS and YYNGEE. This CDR3 is built from 16 residues. The CDR3 sequence: CASSPHPGPAQSPLHF. CDR3 nucleotides: TGTGCCAGCAGCCCTCACCCCGGACCGGCGCAATCACCCCTCCACTTT.

With regard to this clonotype: Since a much larger clone is just one base distant, this may be a read error. This rearrangement joins TRBV19 to TRBJ2-2; TRBD1 matches at 9 bases. The CDR3 is 15 amino acids. Germline-derived CDR1 and CDR2 are LNHDA and SQIVND (reference sequence). The CDR3 DNA is TGTGCCAGTAGTCCCCAGACAGGGGGTACCGGGGATCTGTTTTTT. This codes for CASSPQTGGTGDLFF.

Many counts were recorded for this clonotype. The CDR3 sequence is CSVQRDRNTEAFF. The CDR3 nucleotides are TGCAGCGTACAGCGAGACCGAAACACTGAAGCTTTCTTT. This chain links TRBV29-1 with TRBJ1-1; D is uncertain. This CDR3 spans 13 amino acids. From germline, CDR1 is SQVTM and CDR2 ANQGSEA. Trimming cost V 6 bases and J 2 bases, with 13 bases left between them.

This clonotype came up once. At one end, the junction sequence differs from germline, possibly due to a read error. The genes are TRBV4-2 and TRBJ2-3; D uncertain. The V gene's germline CDR1 is LGHNA and CDR2 YNFKEQ. The CDR3 spans 14 residues. The CDR3 DNA sequence: TGTGCCAACAGCCAAGGATATAAGCGAGATACGCAGTATTTT. Amino acid sequence: CANSQGYKRDTQYF.

The table lists this clonotype with a few counts. The V and J genes are TRBV20-1 and TRBJ2-4; 7 bases line up with TRBD2. CDR1 and CDR2 (germline): DFQATT, SNEGSKA (reference sequence). This CDR3 contains 15 residues. V was pared by 1 base and J by 7 bases, with 10 bases of the junction left unmatched. In DNA, the CDR3 is TGCAGTGCTAGAGTTGGGGGAGGGCCGTCGAACATTCAGTACTTC. The encoded protein is CSARVGGGPSNIQYF.

This clonotype ranks as medium-sized. This chain joins TRBV12-3 or TRBV12-4 and TRBJ1-2, with 8 bases that match TRBD1. CDR3 length equals 17 residues. The ends lost 4 bases at V and 2 bases at J; junction bases unmatched: 12. CDR3 residues: CASSSNLRTGLNYGYTF. As DNA, the CDR3 is TGTGCCAGCAGTTCCAACCTCAGGACAGGGCTCAACTATGGCTACACCTTC.

The table lists this clonotype with many counts. The J gene is TRBJ1-6, the V gene TRBV6-1, with D possibly matching TRBD1 (5 bases). Germline values: CDR1 MNHNS, CDR2 SASEGT. This CDR3 region has 13 residues. The V end was cut by 5 bases, the J end by 7 bases, with 9 bases between. CDR3 amino acids: CASSWDGNSPLHF. In nucleotides, the CDR3 is TGTGCCAGCAGTTGGGACGGAAATTCACCCCTCCACTTT.

This clonotype was recorded once. The chain links TRBV5-1 to TRBJ2-7; TRBD1 matches 8 bases. CDR3 length: 15 amino acids. Trimming took 4 bases from V and 1 from J; bases not matched to a gene: 7. The germline V gene encodes CDR1 SGHRS and CDR2 YFSETQ. CDR3 nucleotides: TGCGCCAGCAGCGTACAGACAGGGGCGTCCTACGAGCAGTACTTC. Translated, it gives CASSVQTGASYEQYF. The complete variable domain, with remaining parts taken from reference TRBV5-1 and TRBJ2-7, reads KAGVTQTPRYLIKTRGQQVTLSCSPISGHRSVSWYQQTPGQGLQFLFEYFSETQRNKGNFPGRFSGRQFSNSRSEMNVSTLELGDSALYLCASSVQTGASYEQYFGPGTRLTVT.

Within the sample, this clonotype is medium-sized. The rearrangement uses TRBV7-8 and TRBJ2-7; 10 bases are a match to TRBD2. The CDR3 spans 16 residues. V trimming: 5 bases; J trimming: 4 bases; junction bases outside the gene matches: 11. Germline V CDR1 and CDR2: SGHVS, FQNEAQ. CDR3 DNA: TGTGCCAGCAGCCCCCTGGGCGCTAGCGGGGGATACGAGCAGTACTTC. Encoded protein: CASSPLGASGGYEQYF.

This clonotype turned up a few times. For the CDR3, the DNA is TGCAGCGTTGACGAGGGAGCAGAGACCCAGTACTTC. Translated: CSVDEGAETQYF. The chain links TRBV29-1 to TRBJ2-5; a possible D gene is TRBD2 (5 bases). The germline V gene encodes CDR1 SQVTM and CDR2 ANQGSEA. CDR3 length: 12 residues. V was clipped by 3 bases and J by 4 bases, with 9 bases between them.

This clonotype appeared a few times. The V and J genes are TRBV20-1 and TRBJ2-6, with D maybe TRBD2 (5 bases). Trimming left V 0 bases short and J 0 bases short, with 12 bases between. The germline V gene has CDR1 DFQATT and CDR2 SNEGSKA (reference sequence). The CDR3 contains 17 residues. CDR3 amino acids: CSARDMRVGSGANVLTF. The CDR3 DNA reads TGCAGTGCTAGAGATATGAGGGTGGGCTCTGGGGCCAACGTCCTGACTTTC.

The sample holds many counts of this clonotype. The chain recombines TRBV30 with TRBJ1-3; D gene unclear. CDR1 is GTSNPN, CDR2 SVGIG, per germline (reference sequence). The germline V and J ends were trimmed by 1 base and 4 bases, with 8 bases remaining between them. The CDR3 consists of 13 residues. The CDR3 spells CAWSEGYGNTIYF. The CDR3 nucleotides are TGTGCCTGGAGTGAAGGGTACGGAAACACCATATATTTT.

This clonotype was recorded many times. The rearrangement joins TRBV7-9 to TRBJ1-2; D remains ambiguous. V was trimmed by 5 bases and J by 3 bases, leaving 10 bases between them. From germline, CDR1 is SEHNR and CDR2 FQNEAQ (reference sequence). The CDR3 has 13 amino acids. CDR3 sequence: CASSPGGYYGYTF. Here the CDR3 DNA reads TGTGCCAGCAGCCCCGGCGGTTACTATGGCTACACCTTC.

CDR3 sequence: CASSWSGTSGSTDTQYF. CDR3 in DNA: TGTGCCAGCAGCTGGTCCGGGACTAGCGGGAGTACAGATACGCAGTATTTT. This chain uses TRBV11-2 with TRBJ2-3; 14 bases are shared with TRBD2. The germline V gene has CDR1 SGHAT and CDR2 FQNNGV. V dropped 4 bases and J dropped 3; count of bases not matched to a gene: 6. This CDR3 has 17 amino acids.

Comment on this clonotype: A read error may be the cause here, since a much bigger clone is one base away. This chain connects TRBV19 to TRBJ1-2; unclear D gene. The CDR3 has 15 residues. The germline V gene encodes CDR1 LNHDA and CDR2 SQIVND (reference sequence). CDR3 sequence reads: CVSSMVDEWVYGYTF. The CDR3 region has the DNA TGTGTCAGTAGTATGGTTGACGAATGGGTCTATGGCTACACCTTC.

This clonotype is medium-sized within its sample. The rearrangement joins TRBV12-3 or TRBV12-4 to TRBJ1-6, with D possibly being TRBD1 (6 bases). The V end lost 5 bases, the J end lost 9 bases, and 14 bases lay between the germline ends. This CDR3 is 14 amino acids long. CDR3 DNA sequence: TGTGCCAGCAGTCCTACAGGGTACGGTTCACCCCTCCACTTT. It translates to CASSPTGYGSPLHF.

Worth noting for this clonotype: A much larger clone differs by one base, so this may be a read error. The chain links TRBV12-3 or TRBV12-4 to TRBJ2-1; D ambiguous. With 5 bases removed from V and 7 bases from J, the gap between germline ends came to 9 bases. This CDR3 has 12 amino acids. DNA for the CDR3: TGTGCCAGCAGTCCAACAGTGAATGAGCAGTTCTTC. Translated, it gives CASSPTVNEQFF.

In its sample, this clonotype is medium-sized. The chain employs TRBV4-1 and TRBJ1-2, with 8 bases lining up with TRBD1. CDR1 MGHRA and CDR2 YSYEKL come from the germline V gene. The V gene end was trimmed by 4 bases and the J gene end by 3 bases; junction bases not matched to a gene: 10. CDR3 length equals 16 residues. The CDR3 loop is CASSPLGAGGDYGYTF. The CDR3 DNA follows: TGCGCCAGCAGCCCCTTGGGGGCAGGGGGCGACTATGGCTACACCTTC.

For this clonotype: It may be a read error: a sequence one base away is much more abundant. The chain links TRBV2 to TRBJ1-2; weak D call: TRBD1 (6 bases). V was pared by 6 bases and J by 8 bases, with 16 bases between. The length of the CDR3 is 13 residues. Germline CDR1 is SNHLY and CDR2 is FYNNEI. CDR3: CASSRGRAGGYTF. In DNA form, the CDR3 reads TGTGCCAGCAGCAGGGGACGCGCCGGGGGCTACACCTTC.

This clonotype rates as medium-sized. V and J are TRBV2 and TRBJ2-3; 16 bases line up with TRBD2. The length of the CDR3 is 18 residues. With V trimmed by 3 bases and J by 6 bases, 9 bases remained unmatched. From germline, CDR1 is SNHLY and CDR2 FYNNEI. The CDR3 region is CASSEEPGLAGGPDTQYF. As DNA, the CDR3 is TGTGCCAGCAGTGAGGAACCGGGACTAGCGGGAGGGCCGGATACGCAGTATTTT.

This clonotype was observed a handful of times. This chain uses TRBV28 with TRBJ1-1, with D hard to call. V gave up 3 bases and J gave up 1 base, with 9 bases separating them. Germline CDR1 reads MDHEN; CDR2 reads SYDVKM. This CDR3 has 14 residues. DNA of the CDR3: TGTGCCAGCAGTTTCTCGGGTTGGAACACTGAAGCTTTCTTT. Translation gives CASSFSGWNTEAFF.

For this clonotype: The conserved phenylalanine or tryptophan is not found at the CDR3 terminus, so this likely reflects a read error. The chain links TRBV6-2 or TRBV6-3 to TRBJ2-4; 9 bases agree with TRBD2. Losses at the gene ends were 6 bases for V and 0 bases for J; bases not matched to a gene: 15. The CDR3 runs to 19 residues. CDR1 is MNHEY and CDR2 is SVGEGT in the germline V gene. The CDR3 DNA reads as TGTGCCAGCAGCGAGACCTTAGCGGGAGCGGAACTAGCCAAAAACATTCAGTACTTA. Its protein is CASSETLAGAELAKNIQYL.

This clonotype was seen repeatedly, ten times or more. The V call is TRBV30, the J call TRBJ2-1, with D maybe TRBD2 (5 bases). Germline V gene lookup returns CDR1 GTSNPN and CDR2 SVGIG (reference sequence). This CDR3 comprises 14 residues. V was cut by 3 bases and J by 4 bases, with 13 bases left in between. CDR3 residues: CAWSLRRGYNEQFF. The CDR3 nucleotides read TGTGCCTGGAGCCTTAGACGGGGTTACAATGAGCAGTTCTTC.